The 4 T cell receptor beta chains below come from one sample, sequenced in a study of T cell responses to AZD1222 COVID-19 vaccine. Assay: immunoSEQ multiplex PCR; the TCRdb copy retains only in-frame clones and omits some. The sample yields about 200,000 clones, roughly 92% seen once. This specimen was peripheral blood, taken 28 days after the second AZD1222 dose. These receptor sequences come from an adult who received the AZD1222 COVID-19 vaccine.

The chain links TRBV20-1 to TRBJ1-1; D is uncertain. Per the germline V gene, CDR1 is DFQATT and CDR2 is SNEGSKA (reference sequence). Trimming took 3 bases from V and 0 from J, leaving 8 bases between them. The CDR3 has 13 residues. The CDR3 is CSASRPLNTEAFF. The CDR3, as DNA: TGCAGTGCTAGTCGGCCTTTGAACACTGAAGCTTTCTTT.

This sequence joins TRBV6-4 and TRBJ2-5; the match to TRBD2 covers 14 bases. There are 16 residues in the CDR3. Per the germline V gene, CDR1 is MRHNA and CDR2 is SNTAGT. J gave up 4 bases and V 0 bases, and 1 base lay outside the gene matches. DNA of the CDR3: TGTGCCAGCAGTGACTCGACTAGCGGGGGGGTAGAGACCCAGTACTTC. Translation: CASSDSTSGGVETQYF.

The rearrangement uses TRBV7-2 and TRBJ1-4; no clear D. The V and J ends lost 3 bases and 7 bases respectively, with 6 bases between them. Germline values: CDR1 SGHTA, CDR2 FQGNSA. CDR3 size: 12 residues. This CDR3 is CASSFSPEKLFF. CDR3 coding DNA: TGTGCCAGCAGCTTTAGCCCTGAAAAACTGTTTTTT.

This clone appeared once. This rearrangement joins TRBV14 to TRBJ2-1; D is undetermined. The V and J ends lost 1 base and 6 bases respectively, with 7 bases between them. The CDR3 totals 13 residues. Germline V gene sequence: CDR1 SGHDN, CDR2 FVKESK. CDR3 in amino acids: CASSQVNGNEQFF. The CDR3 DNA reads TGTGCCAGCAGCCAAGTTAATGGCAATGAGCAGTTCTTC.